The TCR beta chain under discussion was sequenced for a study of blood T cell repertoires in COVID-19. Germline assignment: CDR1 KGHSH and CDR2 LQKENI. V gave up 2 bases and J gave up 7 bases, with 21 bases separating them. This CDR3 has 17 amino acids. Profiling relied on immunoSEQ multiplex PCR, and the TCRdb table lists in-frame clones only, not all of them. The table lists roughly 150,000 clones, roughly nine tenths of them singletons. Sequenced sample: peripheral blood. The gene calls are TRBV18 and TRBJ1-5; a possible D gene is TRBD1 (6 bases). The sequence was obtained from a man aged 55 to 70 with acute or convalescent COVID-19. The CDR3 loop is CASSPTPMSRGQQPQHF. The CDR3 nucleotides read TGTGCCAGCTCACCAACTCCAATGTCGCGGGGGCAACAGCCCCAGCATTTT.